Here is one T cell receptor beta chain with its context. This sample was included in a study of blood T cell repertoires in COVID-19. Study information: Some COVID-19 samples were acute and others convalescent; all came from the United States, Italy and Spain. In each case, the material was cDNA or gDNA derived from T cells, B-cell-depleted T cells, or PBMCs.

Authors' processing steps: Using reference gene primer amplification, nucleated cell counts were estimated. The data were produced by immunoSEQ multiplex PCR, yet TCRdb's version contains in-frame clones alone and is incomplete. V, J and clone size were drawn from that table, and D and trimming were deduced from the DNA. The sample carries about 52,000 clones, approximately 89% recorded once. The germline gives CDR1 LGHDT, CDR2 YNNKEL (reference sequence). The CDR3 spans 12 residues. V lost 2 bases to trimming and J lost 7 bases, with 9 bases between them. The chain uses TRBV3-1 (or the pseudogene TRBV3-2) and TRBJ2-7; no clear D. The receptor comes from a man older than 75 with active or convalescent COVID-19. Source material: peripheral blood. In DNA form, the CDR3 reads TGTGCCAGCAGCCAACGGAGTCGGGAGCAGTACTTC. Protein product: CASSQRSREQYF.